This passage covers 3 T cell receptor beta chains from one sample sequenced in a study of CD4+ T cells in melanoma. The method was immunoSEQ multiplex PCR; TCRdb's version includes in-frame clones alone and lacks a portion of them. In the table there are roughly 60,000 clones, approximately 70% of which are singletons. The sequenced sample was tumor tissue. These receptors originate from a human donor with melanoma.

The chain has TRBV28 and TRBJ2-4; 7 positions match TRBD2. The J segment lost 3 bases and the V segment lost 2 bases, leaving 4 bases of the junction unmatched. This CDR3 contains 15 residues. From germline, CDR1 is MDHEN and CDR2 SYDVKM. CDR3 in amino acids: CASSLAREGKNIQYF. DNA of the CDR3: TGTGCCAGCAGTTTAGCGAGGGAGGGCAAAAACATTCAGTACTTC.

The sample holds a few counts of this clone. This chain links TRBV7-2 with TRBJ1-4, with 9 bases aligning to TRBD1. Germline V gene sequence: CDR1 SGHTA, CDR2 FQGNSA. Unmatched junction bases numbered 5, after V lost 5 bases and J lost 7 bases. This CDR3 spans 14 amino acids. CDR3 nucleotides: TGTGCCAGCAGCCCCGGACAGGGGAGTGAAAAACTGTTTTTT. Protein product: CASSPGQGSEKLFF.

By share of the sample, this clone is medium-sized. The chain's CDR3 is CASSLGQGAPSGANVLTF. CDR3 DNA: TGTGCCAGCAGCTTGGGACAGGGGGCGCCTTCTGGGGCCAACGTCCTGACTTTC. The rearrangement uses TRBV7-3 and TRBJ2-6; TRBD1 aligns across 12 bases. J was trimmed by 1 base and V by 3 bases; bases with no gene match: 4. Germline loops: CDR1 SGHTA, CDR2 FQGTGA. This CDR3 region has 18 residues.